This T cell receptor (beta chain) was obtained from a study of shared clonotypes between healthy human individuals. The CDR3 totals 14 residues. Trimming removed 1 base at V and 2 bases at J, with 7 bases between. Germline V gene lookup returns CDR1 MGHRA and CDR2 YSYEKL. The table came from immunoSEQ multiplex PCR; TCRdb's copy has only in-frame clones and leaves some out. The data contain millions of clones, over 85% of them singletons. The receptor was isolated from a man between 18 and 29 years old in good health. Material: naive CD4+ T cells sorted from blood. Regarding subset: CD45RA+ positively selected. This chain links TRBV4-1 with TRBJ2-3; D unresolved. CDR3 amino acids: CASSQGLHTDTQYF. The CDR3 DNA is TGCGCCAGCAGCCAAGGACTTCACACAGATACGCAGTATTTT.